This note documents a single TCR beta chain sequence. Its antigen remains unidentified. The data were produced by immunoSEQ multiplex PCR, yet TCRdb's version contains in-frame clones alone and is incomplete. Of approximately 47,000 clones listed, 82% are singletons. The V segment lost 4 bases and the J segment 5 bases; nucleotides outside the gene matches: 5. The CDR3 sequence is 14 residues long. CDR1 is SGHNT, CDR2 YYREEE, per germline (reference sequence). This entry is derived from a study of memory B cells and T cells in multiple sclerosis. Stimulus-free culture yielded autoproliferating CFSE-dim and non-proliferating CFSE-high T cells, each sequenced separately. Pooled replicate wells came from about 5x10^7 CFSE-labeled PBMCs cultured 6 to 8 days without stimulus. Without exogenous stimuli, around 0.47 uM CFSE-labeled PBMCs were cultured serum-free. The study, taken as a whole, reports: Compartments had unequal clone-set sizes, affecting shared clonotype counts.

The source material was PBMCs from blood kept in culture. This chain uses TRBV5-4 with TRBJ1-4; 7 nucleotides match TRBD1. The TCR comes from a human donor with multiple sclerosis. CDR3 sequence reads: CASSPGGGNEKLFF. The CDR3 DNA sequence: TGTGCCAGCAGCCCAGGAGGGGGCAATGAAAAACTGTTTTTT. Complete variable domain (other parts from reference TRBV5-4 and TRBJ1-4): ETGVTQSPTHLIKTRGQQVTLRCSSQSGHNTVSWYQQALGQGPQFIFQYYREEENGRGNFPPRFSGLQFPNYSSELNVNALELDDSALYLCASSPGGGNEKLFFGSGTQLSVL.